This T cell receptor (beta chain) derives from a study of blood T cells in healthy people across ages. Sample-barcoded 5' priming and a J-beta primer mix drove a second PCR of about 6 to 12 cycles. TCRdb reprocessed the 5' RACE reads with MiXCR, giving one entry per CDR3 protein. The sample shows 760,000 or so distinct CDR3 sequences, 20% to 25% of them seen only once. Germline V gene data show CDR1 as DFQATT and CDR2 as SNEGSKA (reference sequence). There are 13 residues in the CDR3. This clonotype showed up just a few times. The junction departs from germline at one end; a sequencing error may be responsible. Peripheral blood, roughly 9.1 milliliters per donor, was collected. This sample was shared with a second study, whose subject was T cells of mothers and their children. As reported in that work: Every microgram of extracted RNA entered cDNA synthesis, approximately 1.5 ug per 15 ul.

This TCR came from a boy aged 10-17 years in good health. Sequencing was done on a sample of blood. The rearrangement links TRBV20-1 to TRBJ2-7, with TRBD2 matching over 7 bases. DNA of the CDR3: TGCAGTGCCCCCGGGACTACCGATTACGAGCAGCACTTC. It encodes CSAPGTTDYEQHF.